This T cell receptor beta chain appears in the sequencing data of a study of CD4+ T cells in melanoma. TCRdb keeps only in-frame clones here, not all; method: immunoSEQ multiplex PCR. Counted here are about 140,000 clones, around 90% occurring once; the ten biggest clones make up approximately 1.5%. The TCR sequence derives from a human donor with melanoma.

The CDR3 loop reads CSAQNPRTSGRSAETQYF. The CDR3 bases are TGCAGCGCACAAAACCCCAGGACTAGCGGGCGATCCGCAGAGACCCAGTACTTC. This sequence joins TRBV29-1 and TRBJ2-5, with 11 bases matching TRBD2. Per germline, CDR1 SQVTM and CDR2 ANQGSEA. J lost 4 bases, V lost 7 bases, and 20 bases had no gene match. The CDR3 is 18 residues long.